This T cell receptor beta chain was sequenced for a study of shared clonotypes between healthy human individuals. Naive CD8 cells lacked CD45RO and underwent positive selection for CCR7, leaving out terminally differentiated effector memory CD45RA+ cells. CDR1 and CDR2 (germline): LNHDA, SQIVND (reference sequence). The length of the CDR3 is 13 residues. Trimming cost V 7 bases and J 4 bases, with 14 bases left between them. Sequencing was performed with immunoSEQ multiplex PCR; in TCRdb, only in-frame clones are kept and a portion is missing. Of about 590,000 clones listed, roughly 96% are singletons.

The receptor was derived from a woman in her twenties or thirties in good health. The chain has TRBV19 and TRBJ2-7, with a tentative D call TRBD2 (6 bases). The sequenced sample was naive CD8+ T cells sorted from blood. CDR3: CASTGLNLYEQYF. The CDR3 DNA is TGTGCCAGTACGGGACTGAACCTTTACGAGCAGTACTTC.